Below are 10 T cell receptor beta chains sequenced from a single sample in a study of T cells after yellow fever vaccination. MiXCR was run by TCRdb on the 5' RACE reads, yielding one entry per CDR3 protein. The sample lists 620,000 or so distinct CDR3 sequences; 17% were seen once. Here the sequenced sample was PBMCs, taken roughly 5 days after the first yellow fever vaccination. The source is a man aged 18 to 30 who received the YFV17D yellow fever vaccine.

V usage is TRBV12-3 or TRBV12-4 and J usage is TRBJ1-5; TRBD1 is a possible D gene (5 bases). V shed 8 bases and J shed 5 bases, with 16 bases lying between them. There are 14 residues in the CDR3. As DNA, the CDR3 is TGTGCCAGCTCTCCCGCCGGGGCCGATCAGCCCCAGCATTTT. Protein product: CASSPAGADQPQHF.

In its sample, this clonotype was seen a few times. The chain joins TRBV5-1 to TRBJ1-1, with D perhaps TRBD1 (5 bases). CDR3 length: 13 amino acids. The V end lost 7 bases, the J end lost 1 base, and 11 bases lay between the germline ends. In germline, CDR1 is SGHRS, CDR2 YFSETQ. The chain's CDR3 is CASGTLRNTEAFF. Written as DNA, the CDR3 is TGCGCCAGCGGGACCCTTAGGAACACTGAAGCTTTCTTT.

This clonotype was seen a handful of times. This chain links TRBV4-1 with TRBJ2-5; 9 bases are shared with TRBD2. This CDR3 has 16 residues. V shed 5 bases and J 5 bases; nucleotides not matched to a gene: 12. The V gene's germline CDR1 is MGHRA and CDR2 YSYEKL. This CDR3 is CASSSRIIAGVETQYF. The CDR3 DNA sequence: TGCGCCAGCAGCTCCCGAATCATAGCGGGGGTGGAGACCCAGTACTTC.

This clonotype was detected a few times. V is TRBV7-8 and J is TRBJ1-5, with D possibly being TRBD1 (6 bases). V shed 3 bases and J shed 13 bases, with 22 bases lying between them. In germline, CDR1 is SGHVS, CDR2 FQNEAQ. The length of the CDR3 is 15 residues. The CDR3 DNA reads as TGTGCCAGCAGCTTGAGTGTCCCAGGGGCGGTTTCGCAGCATTTT. This translates into CASSLSVPGAVSQHF.

The CDR3 here is CASSLEGPVEGTPLHF. CDR3 DNA: TGCGCCAGCAGCTTGGAGGGACCCGTGGAGGGAACACCCCTCCACTTT. The genes are TRBV5-1 and TRBJ1-6; D may be TRBD1 (5 bases). The germline V gene has CDR1 SGHRS and CDR2 YFSETQ. Trimming took 0 bases from V and 11 from J, leaving 18 bases between them. This CDR3 comprises 16 residues.

This clonotype has a count of ten or more. The chain employs TRBV29-1 and TRBJ1-2; the D is unclear. The CDR3 covers 12 residues. The germline V and J ends were trimmed by 7 bases and 8 bases, with 17 bases remaining between them. Germline CDR1 reads SQVTM; CDR2 reads ANQGSEA. As DNA, the CDR3 is TGCAGCGCGGCTGAAGGTGGTGGGGGCTACACCTTC. Residues: CSAAEGGGGYTF.

The chain recombines TRBV11-2 with TRBJ2-5; TRBD1 matches at 8 bases. V was clipped by 7 bases and J by 5 bases; unmatched bases: 15. CDR3 size: 16 residues. Per germline, CDR1 SGHAT and CDR2 FQNNGV. CDR3 bases: TGTGCCAGCAACCCCGATGCAGGGGGCGCGGGCGAGACCCAGTACTTC. As protein: CASNPDAGGAGETQYF.

Comment on this clonotype: Germline is not matched at one junction end, which may reflect a read error. The genes are TRBV2 and TRBJ2-1; D might be TRBD2 (5 bases). The CDR3 totals 11 residues. The germline V gene has CDR1 SNHLY and CDR2 FYNNEI. The CDR3 here is CVSSDRGRLFF. In nucleotides, the CDR3 is TGTGTCAGCAGTGATCGGGGTCGGCTCTTCTTC.

This clonotype was seen more than once but under ten times. The genes are TRBV20-1 and TRBJ2-5; TRBD2 matches 13 bases. The germline V gene encodes CDR1 DFQATT and CDR2 SNEGSKA (reference sequence). The CDR3 has 15 residues. The trim removed 2 bases at V and 5 bases at J, leaving 5 bases unmatched. The DNA for the CDR3 is TGCAGTGCTAGAATAGGGACTAGCGGGGCGGAGACCCAGTACTTC. This codes for CSARIGTSGAETQYF.

The chain joins TRBV5-1 to TRBJ1-4, with 8 bases fitting TRBD1. CDR1 is SGHRS, CDR2 YFSETQ, per germline. Germline trimming cut 3 bases from V and 2 bases from J; bases unmatched to any gene: 21. The CDR3 contains 21 residues. Here the CDR3 DNA reads TGCGCCAGCAGCTGGGGGACCCAAAAGGACAGGGCTCCGACGACTAATGAAAAACTGTTTTTT. Its translation: CASSWGTQKDRAPTTNEKLFF.